The clone carrying this T cell receptor beta chain has just one count. Methods used by the authors: Nucleated cell counts were estimated from reference gene primer amplification. TCRdb's copy holds only in-frame clones and misses some; the assay was immunoSEQ multiplex PCR. V and J calls and clone size follow that table, whereas D and trimming were derived from the DNA. The sample yields more than 120,000 clones, 87% seen once. This sample was included in a study of blood T cell repertoires in COVID-19. Across the study: Spain, Italy and the United States supplied samples that represented acute and convalescent COVID-19. From T cells, B-cell-depleted T cells, or PBMCs came the material, which was cDNA or gDNA.

This CDR3 contains 16 residues. Trimming pared 4 bases from V and 3 bases from J, leaving 19 bases between. Germline CDR1 is PRHDT and CDR2 is FYEKMQ (reference sequence). The chain carries TRBV13 and TRBJ2-7; possible D gene TRBD1, 6 bases. The origin of this receptor is a man aged 50 or older who had recovered from COVID-19. The sequenced sample consisted of peripheral blood. The CDR3 loop reads CASSSHATGILYEQYF. The CDR3 nucleotides are TGTGCCAGCAGCTCTCACGCGACAGGAATCCTCTACGAGCAGTACTTC.